The source of this T cell receptor (beta chain) is a study of T cell responses to AZD1222 COVID-19 vaccine (dated by TCRdb to the early 2020s). About the study as a whole: AZD1222 recipients whose second dose came at about 4 weeks and those whose second dose came at about 12 weeks were combined into one group, since spike-specific TCR depth and breadth did not differ between the two schedules. TCR sequencing was performed for about 250 trial participants, of whom roughly 200 were given two doses of AZD1222 and roughly 25 were given two doses of MenACWY control vaccine. Enrollment into the trials was organized by age into subgroups of 18-55, 56-69 and 70-plus years, and those subgroups contained around 150, 28 and 57 TCR-sequenced participants, respectively.

The CDR3 regions of human TCRbeta chains were subjected to immunosequencing. The study's own analysis went as follows. TCRs in the repertoires were matched against a reference library of SARS-CoV-2-specific TCRs that had been generated with the MIRA antigen-specificity platform. Breadth was defined as the fraction of unique TCRs that were SARS-CoV-2-associated. Depth was defined as the fraction of total T cells that were SARS-CoV-2-associated. Using the MIRA data, every spike-specific TCR was mapped to the spike region that the TCR reacted to and assigned to either a CD4 or a CD8 class. Log10-transformed breadth and depth values were compared by one-way ANOVA with Sidak's multiple comparisons tests. TCRdb holds this immuneACCESS table with in-frame rearrangements only. Some clones are missing; in checked studies, unresolved V genes explain under half, and the rest has no known cause. That table supplies the V and J calls and clone size; D and trimming were determined from the DNA. Across this sample there are 150,000 to 200,000 clones, with around 90% seen only once. The leading ten clones occupy about 1.5% of the sample.

On the study overall, not on this receptor specifically: The vaccine-associated CD4 TCRs covered the entire spike protein, and the dominant responses fell in regions 160-218 and 743-854. A significant rise in spike-specific TCR breadth and depth was observed after two AZD1222 doses relative to day 0 and relative to MenACWY recipients. No day 14 peak-response samples were available, so repertoires were characterized only after the peak T cell response. Conclusions about previously exposed vaccinees are limited because only six or seven AZD1222 recipients were SARS-CoV-2 seropositive at baseline. Epitopes outside the regions mutated in the B.1.351 and B.1.1.7 variants were reportedly recognized by nearly half of the unique spike-specific TCRs. The 56-69-year group was small, and its depth increase did not reach significance, likely because of low power. Participants were mostly white British and included more females than males, and it was suggested by the authors that clonal diversity may have been underestimated.

V was cut back by 0 bases and J by 1 base, leaving a gap of 15 bases between them. Including cysteine and phenylalanine, the CDR3 has 17 amino acids. Here the CDR3 DNA is all that survives: 51 bases in frame from base 1. As encoded in the germline V gene, CDR1 is WSHSY while CDR2 is SAAADI. What the time point label conveys for this sample: baseline before first vaccination. Samples from vaccinated people were obtained from the UK trials COV001 and COV002, which included a single-blind randomized controlled phase 2/3 trial of AZD1222 (ChAdOx1 nCoV-19) in healthy adults. For TCRbeta chain sequencing, PBMC samples were collected from trial participants at day 0 and at day 28 after the second dose. As regards this clone: It has no known antigen specificity. No base quality information exists; no much larger clone differs at one position.

The clonotype originates from an adult in good health. The rearranged segments are TRBV10-2 and TRBJ1-1; the D gene is not confidently resolved. The specimen comprised peripheral blood, sampled on day 0 of AZD1222 vaccination. DNA sequence: TGCGCCAGCAGTGAGTCGAAAAGGGTAGGAGGGAACACTGAAGCTTTCTTT. This yields the protein CASSESKRVGGNTEAFF.